These T cell receptor beta chains were read from a single sample in a study of radiotherapy plus CTLA-4 blockade in lung cancer. Using immunoSEQ multiplex PCR, the repertoire was profiled, and TCRdb retains in-frame clones only, with some absent. The sample includes about 88,000 clones, roughly 70% of them seen just once. The sample here was peripheral blood, taken from a patient treated with radiotherapy plus ipilimumab. These TCRs come from a human donor with non-small cell lung cancer that progressed on radiotherapy plus ipilimumab. The CDR3 runs from the conserved cysteine through the conserved F or W. A D gene is named only where the DNA matches it firmly. For some rows the clone size is stated as once, few or many, or as a class when expanded; others skip it.

-	TRBV10-3	-	TRBJ1-2	CAIWAIPYGYTF	TGTGCCATCTGGGCCATCCCCTATGGCTACACCTTC
TRBD2	TRBV5-5	-	TRBJ2-7	CASTFGEGASGEQYF	TGTGCCAGCACCTTTGGGGAGGGCGCCTCGGGTGAGCAGTACTTC
-	TRBV4-1	few	TRBJ2-7	CASSQGPTYEQYF	TGCGCCAGCAGCCAGGGGCCTACCTACGAGCAGTACTTC
-	TRBV6-1	-	TRBJ2-7	CASTFRGAYEQYF	TGTGCCAGCACCTTCCGGGGAGCGTACGAGCAGTACTTC
TRBD1	TRBV7-9	-	TRBJ1-6	CASSFGTGDSPLHF	TGTGCCAGCAGTTTTGGGACAGGGGATTCACCCCTCCACTTT
-	TRBV13	-	TRBJ1-5	CASRRAGADQPQHF	TGTGCCAGCAGGCGGGCGGGGGCTGATCAGCCCCAGCATTTT
TRBD2	TRBV7-9	-	TRBJ2-7	CASSPLAGERAYEQYF	TGTGCCAGCAGCCCCCTAGCGGGAGAAAGGGCCTACGAGCAGTACTTC
-	TRBV9	-	TRBJ2-1	CASSVEGSSPNEQFF	TGTGCCAGCAGCGTAGAGGGGTCTAGTCCCAATGAGCAGTTCTTC
-	TRBV9	few	TRBJ2-7	CASSPDSSAPYEQYF	TGTGCCAGCAGCCCAGACAGTTCCGCTCCCTACGAGCAGTACTTC
-	TRBV19	-	TRBJ1-1	CASSSGQREAFF	TGTGCCAGTAGCTCCGGACAGAGGGAAGCTTTCTTT
TRBD2	TRBV6-5	-	TRBJ2-1	CASSATRGGLGEQFF	TGTGCCAGCAGTGCCACTCGGGGAGGGTTAGGTGAGCAGTTCTTC
TRBD1	TRBV5-6	few	TRBJ1-1	CASSWTGSTEAFF	TGTGCCAGCAGTTGGACAGGGAGCACTGAAGCTTTCTTT
TRBD2	TRBV7-8	-	TRBJ2-2	CASSLVRGLASTNTGELFF	TGTGCCAGCAGCTTAGTCCGGGGACTAGCGTCCACGAACACCGGGGAGCTGTTTTTT
-	TRBV6-5	-	TRBJ1-2	CASAQGPSYGYTF	TGTGCCAGCGCGCAAGGACCTTCCTATGGCTACACCTTC
TRBD1	TRBV7-9	few	TRBJ2-3	CASSLFDRGEDTQYF	TGTGCCAGCAGCTTATTTGACAGGGGGGAGGATACGCAGTATTTT
-	TRBV20-1	-	TRBJ1-2	CSATDNYGYTF	TGCAGTGCTACGGACAACTATGGCTACACCTTC
-	TRBV11-2	-	TRBJ1-4	CASSWAANGEKLFF	TGTGCCAGCAGTTGGGCAGCTAACGGCGAAAAACTGTTTTTT
-	TRBV5-1	-	TRBJ2-5	CASSSTGRHQETQYF	TGCGCCAGCAGCTCCACAGGACGCCACCAAGAGACCCAGTACTTC
-	TRBV28	-	TRBJ1-5	CASSGNSNQPQHF	TGTGCCAGCAGTGGCAATAGCAATCAGCCCCAGCATTTT
-	TRBV4-3	-	TRBJ2-7	CASSQADSSGYEQYF	TGCGCCAGCAGCCAGGCAGATTCTTCGGGCTACGAGCAGTACTTC
-	TRBV5-8	-	TRBJ2-2	CASSLDAGELFF	TGTGCCAGCAGCTTGGACGCCGGGGAGCTGTTTTTT
-	TRBV2	-	TRBJ2-7	CASSERGGPFYEQYF	TGTGCCAGCAGTGAAAGAGGAGGCCCCTTCTACGAGCAGTACTTC
-	TRBV29-1	once	TRBJ1-4	CSVVVGAAINEKLFF	TGCAGCGTTGTTGTAGGGGCCGCCATAAATGAAAAACTGTTTTTT
-	TRBV9	-	TRBJ1-1	CASSTQGGGNTEAFF	TGTGCCAGCAGCACTCAGGGAGGAGGGAACACTGAAGCTTTCTTT
-	TRBV4-1	once	TRBJ1-4	CASSQGGGQTGEKLFF	TGCGCCAGCAGCCAAGGAGGGGGACAAACGGGTGAAAAACTGTTTTTT
-	TRBV5-1	-	TRBJ2-1	CASSLANNEQFF	TGCGCCAGCAGCTTGGCAAACAATGAGCAGTTCTTC
-	TRBV19	-	TRBJ2-3	CASSISVGGDTQYF	TGTGCCAGTAGTATATCGGTAGGAGGAGATACGCAGTATTTT
TRBD2	TRBV19	-	TRBJ2-1	CASRNPSGSYNEQFF	TGTGCCAGTAGGAATCCTAGCGGATCCTACAATGAGCAGTTCTTC
TRBD1	TRBV5-1	-	TRBJ2-2	CASSPDRGGTGELFF	TGCGCCAGCAGCCCGGACAGGGGTGGAACCGGGGAGCTGTTTTTT
TRBD1	TRBV19	-	TRBJ2-7	CASSTPGQVYEQYF	TGTGCCAGTAGTACCCCGGGACAGGTCTACGAGCAGTACTTC
-	TRBV29-1	once	TRBJ2-1	CSVEEERGFNNEQFF	TGCAGCGTTGAAGAGGAACGCGGATTCAACAATGAGCAGTTCTTC
TRBD2	TRBV6-5	-	TRBJ2-1	CASSYAQRGGDNEQFF	TGTGCCAGCAGTTACGCCCAGCGGGGGGGCGACAATGAGCAGTTCTTC
-	TRBV7-6	-	TRBJ2-7	CASSLTYEQYF	TGTGCCAGCAGCCTGACCTACGAGCAGTACTTC
TRBD1	TRBV19	-	TRBJ2-1	CASSLQGAHNEQFF	TGTGCCAGTAGTCTTCAGGGGGCCCACAATGAGCAGTTCTTC
TRBD2	TRBV5-1	-	TRBJ2-7	CASRGGRESSYEQYF	TGCGCCTCCCGCGGGGGTAGGGAGAGCAGTTACGAGCAGTACTTC
TRBD2	TRBV5-6	-	TRBJ2-1	CASSYWSSGPGNEQFF	TGTGCCAGCAGCTACTGGAGTAGCGGGCCGGGGAATGAGCAGTTCTTC
TRBD1	TRBV19	-	TRBJ2-5	CASSTGDRGGETQYF	TGTGCCAGTAGTACCGGCGACAGGGGCGGAGAGACCCAGTACTTC
TRBD1	TRBV5-1	once	TRBJ2-2	CASSSGNTGGPGELFF	TGCGCCAGCAGCTCCGGAAACACAGGGGGACCCGGGGAGCTGTTTTTT
TRBD1	TRBV13	-	TRBJ2-7	CASSSTGGYEQYF	TGTGCCAGCAGCTCCACAGGGGGCTACGAGCAGTACTTC
-	TRBV7-8	-	TRBJ2-2	CASSTGTTATGELFF	TGTGCCAGCAGTACCGGGACGACGGCAACCGGGGAGCTGTTTTTT
-	TRBV5-1	-	TRBJ2-7	CASSPGAGRGTPGYEQYF	TGCGCCAGCAGCCCCGGGGCGGGTAGGGGGACCCCGGGGTACGAGCAGTACTTC
-	TRBV19	-	TRBJ2-1	CASGPKNNEQFF	TGTGCTTCGGGCCCGAAGAACAATGAGCAGTTCTTC
TRBD2	TRBV14	-	TRBJ2-1	CASSQAPGRLAGVHEQFF	TGTGCCAGCAGCCAAGCCCCCGGAAGGCTAGCGGGAGTCCATGAGCAGTTCTTC
TRBD1	TRBV5-4	-	TRBJ1-5	CASSSGTGRDQPQHF	TGTGCCAGCAGCTCCGGGACAGGGAGGGATCAGCCCCAGCATTTT
-	TRBV2	-	TRBJ2-7	CASNTGLSSFYEQYF	TGTGCCAGCAACACGGGACTCTCATCCTTCTACGAGCAGTACTTC
-	TRBV11-2	-	TRBJ2-7	CASSLGGSYEQYF	TGTGCCAGCAGCTTGGGCGGATCCTACGAGCAGTACTTC
-	TRBV19	few	TRBJ1-6	CASTGAVGSPLHF	TGTGCCAGTACTGGGGCTGTGGGTTCACCCCTCCACTTT
-	TRBV28	-	TRBJ1-1	CASSLNRDTEAFF	TGTGCCAGCAGTTTAAATAGGGACACTGAAGCTTTCTTT
TRBD1	TRBV9	few	TRBJ1-3	CASSATGTGNSGNTIYF	TGTGCCAGCAGCGCGACCGGGACAGGCAACTCTGGAAACACCATATATTTT
TRBD2	TRBV5-4	-	TRBJ2-3	CASSFGGRGTDTQYF	TGTGCCAGCAGCTTCGGCGGGAGGGGGACAGATACGCAGTATTTT
-	TRBV7-3	-	TRBJ2-7	CASSSGATGEQYF	TGTGCCAGCAGCAGCGGTGCCACGGGAGAGCAGTACTTC
TRBD2	TRBV5-1	-	TRBJ2-5	CASSLLGRGVQETQYF	TGCGCCAGCAGCTTATTAGGGCGGGGGGTACAAGAGACCCAGTACTTC
-	TRBV19	-	TRBJ2-7	CASSTRLGALYEQYF	TGTGCCAGTAGTACCCGTCTCGGGGCACTTTACGAGCAGTACTTC
-	TRBV2	-	TRBJ2-6	CASSASSGANVLTF	TGTGCCAGCAGCGCGAGCTCTGGGGCCAACGTCCTGACTTTC
-	TRBV7-6	-	TRBJ1-1	CASSLEAVNTEAFF	TGTGCCAGCAGCTTAGAAGCAGTTAACACTGAAGCTTTCTTT
TRBD1	TRBV2	-	TRBJ2-5	CASGTGGETQYF	TGTGCCAGCGGGACAGGGGGAGAGACCCAGTACTTC
TRBD1	TRBV11-2	-	TRBJ2-7	CASSSSQGAYEQYF	TGTGCCAGCAGCTCCTCCCAGGGGGCCTACGAGCAGTACTTC
TRBD1	TRBV4-2	-	TRBJ1-1	CASSPRTGDTEAFF	TGTGCCAGCAGCCCAAGGACAGGGGACACTGAAGCTTTCTTT
-	TRBV7-9	-	TRBJ1-4	CASSPGMGEKLFF	TGTGCCAGCAGCCCCGGGATGGGTGAAAAACTGTTTTTT